These 15 T cell receptor beta chains originate from one sample sequenced in a study of cytomegalovirus exposure and HLA in healthy donors. 13 Jbeta primers and 60 Vbeta primers were used for the PCR. Produced via immunoSEQ multiplex PCR; TCRdb's table is partial and in-frame only. The table includes around 130,000 clones, 65% to 85% detected once. The sample consisted of PBMCs. Receptor source: a boy younger than 18 in good health and CMV-seronegative.

This chain connects TRBV9 to TRBJ1-2; D unresolved. Germline V gives CDR1 SGDLS, CDR2 YYNGEE. V dropped 0 bases and J dropped 2 bases, with 8 bases sitting between them. CDR3 length: 14 residues. The CDR3 DNA reads TGTGCCAGCAGCGTAGATGAGGGAAACTATGGCTACACCTTC. This codes for CASSVDEGNYGYTF.

This clone was seen only a few times. The chain joins TRBV5-4 to TRBJ1-4; the D is unclear. V lost 1 base and J 5 bases, leaving 12 bases between the germline ends. From germline, CDR1 is SGHNT and CDR2 YYREEE (reference sequence). This CDR3 has 15 amino acids. The CDR3, as DNA: TGTGCCAGCAGCTTGTTGGGAGCCAGCAATGAAAAACTGTTTTTT. Translated, it gives CASSLLGASNEKLFF. The variable domain in full, completed from reference TRBV5-4 and TRBJ1-4, reads ETGVTQSPTHLIKTRGQQVTLRCSSQSGHNTVSWYQQALGQGPQFIFQYYREEENGRGNFPPRFSGLQFPNYSSELNVNALELDDSALYLCASSLLGASNEKLFFGSGTQLSVL.

The CDR3 reads CASSLFQGADQPQHF. The CDR3 region has the DNA TGTGCCAGCAGCTTGTTTCAGGGGGCCGATCAGCCCCAGCATTTT. The rearrangement joins TRBV5-6 to TRBJ1-5; TRBD1 matches at 8 bases. V was clipped by 1 base and J by 5 bases; unmatched bases: 5. Germline values: CDR1 SGHDT, CDR2 YYEEEE. This CDR3 spans 15 amino acids.

This clone was recorded only once. The genes are TRBV7-2 and TRBJ1-6; D remains ambiguous. Looked up from germline, CDR1 is SGHTA and CDR2 is FQGNSA. CDR3 size: 14 residues. The V end was cut by 5 bases, the J end by 7 bases, with 12 bases between. The CDR3 is CASSRTFLNSPLHF. CDR3 nucleotides: TGTGCCAGCAGCAGGACTTTCTTGAATTCACCCCTCCACTTT. The variable domain in full, with the rest retrieved from reference TRBV7-2 and TRBJ1-6, is GAGVSQSPSNKVTEKGKDVELRCDPISGHTALYWYRQSLGQGLEFLIYFQGNSAPDKSGLPSDRFSAERTGGSVSTLTIQRTQQEDSAVYLCASSRTFLNSPLHFGNGTRLTVT.

The J gene is TRBJ1-2, the V gene TRBV6-1; 7 nucleotides line up with TRBD1. Germline lookup yields CDR1 MNHNS and CDR2 SASEGT. V lost 4 bases to trimming and J lost 1 base; unmatched junction nucleotides: 6. The CDR3 is made up of 15 amino acids. The CDR3 protein is CASSAGQPSNYGYTF. The CDR3 DNA is TGTGCCAGCAGTGCGGGACAGCCGAGTAACTATGGCTACACCTTC.

This chain connects TRBV4-2 to TRBJ2-2; TRBD2 matches at 8 bases. V shed 0 bases, J shed 6 bases, and the junction held 3 bases outside the gene matches. Germline loops: CDR1 LGHNA, CDR2 YNFKEQ. The CDR3 runs to 15 residues. CDR3 in DNA: TGTGCCAGCAGCCAAGAGACACTAGCGGCCGGGGAGCTGTTTTTT. Translated: CASSQETLAAGELFF.

This clone appeared a single time. The chain couples TRBV5-4 to TRBJ2-7; D is perhaps TRBD1 (6 bases). The V and J ends lost 0 bases and 5 bases respectively, with 12 bases between them. The CDR3 loop spans 14 amino acids. Germline V CDR1 and CDR2: SGHNT, YYREEE (reference sequence). CDR3 residues: CASSLDQRQDEQYF. The CDR3 bases are TGTGCCAGCAGCTTGGATCAGAGACAGGACGAGCAGTACTTC. Filled out from reference TRBV5-4 and TRBJ2-7, the complete variable domain reads ETGVTQSPTHLIKTRGQQVTLRCSSQSGHNTVSWYQQALGQGPQFIFQYYREEENGRGNFPPRFSGLQFPNYSSELNVNALELDDSALYLCASSLDQRQDEQYFGPGTRLTVT.

V gene TRBV11-3 combines with J gene TRBJ2-3; D gene ambiguous. Looked up from germline, CDR1 is SGHNT and CDR2 is YENEEA. Trimming took 4 bases from V and 1 from J, leaving 9 bases between them. The CDR3 is made up of 14 amino acids. DNA for the CDR3: TGTGCCAGCAGCTCCGATCGGGGCACAGATACGCAGTATTTT. Protein: CASSSDRGTDTQYF.

This clone was observed a single time. V usage is TRBV6-5 and J usage is TRBJ2-1, with D maybe TRBD2 (7 bases). The germline CDR1 and CDR2 sequences are MNHEY and SVGAGI. Trimming pared 3 bases from V and 6 bases from J, leaving 18 bases between. The length of the CDR3 is 16 residues. The CDR3 protein is CASSYSRGAPLNEQFF. The DNA of the CDR3 is TGTGCCAGCAGTTATAGCCGGGGGGCCCCGCTCAATGAGCAGTTCTTC.

The V call is TRBV18, the J call TRBJ1-4; TRBD1 matches 7 bases. J was trimmed by 3 bases and V by 1 base; bases with no gene match: 8. This CDR3 has 17 amino acids. Germline loops: CDR1 KGHSH, CDR2 LQKENI. The CDR3 reads CASSPRVEGGPNEKLFF. In nucleotides, the CDR3 is TGTGCCAGCTCACCACGGGTCGAAGGGGGCCCTAATGAAAAACTGTTTTTT.

The chain employs TRBV10-3 and TRBJ2-7; the D gene is possibly TRBD2 (6 bases). Trimming pared 4 bases from V and 6 bases from J, leaving 19 bases between. The germline gives CDR1 ENHRY, CDR2 SYGVKD. This CDR3 has 15 residues. The CDR3 region is CAISGDPRDSVEQYF. CDR3 coding DNA: TGTGCCATCAGTGGAGATCCCAGGGACTCCGTCGAGCAGTACTTC.

The chain uses TRBV11-3 and TRBJ1-1; TRBD1 aligns across 9 bases. Trimming at V came to 3 bases and at J to 7 bases, leaving 6 bases not matched to a gene. The CDR3 covers 14 residues. CDR1 is SGHNT, CDR2 YENEEA, per germline. The CDR3 region is CASSFRTGEGEAFF. DNA for the CDR3: TGTGCCAGCAGCTTCCGGACAGGGGAGGGTGAAGCTTTCTTT. Variable domain in full (rest from reference TRBV11-3 and TRBJ1-1): EAGVVQSPRYKIIEKKQPVAFWCNPISGHNTLYWYLQNLGQGPELLIRYENEEAVDDSQLPKDRFSAERLKGVDSTLKIQPAELGDSAVYLCASSFRTGEGEAFFGQGTRLTVV.

V is TRBV7-6 and J is TRBJ1-1; D is undetermined. Trimming removed 4 bases at V and 4 bases at J, with 19 bases between. Germline CDR1 reads SGHVS; CDR2 reads FNYEAQ. This CDR3 comprises 16 residues. CDR3 in amino acids: CASSSHPRGRSTEAFF. CDR3 nucleotides: TGTGCCAGCAGCTCACACCCCCGGGGAAGGAGCACTGAAGCTTTCTTT. Using reference TRBV7-6 and TRBJ1-1 for the parts outside the CDR3, the full variable domain is GAGVSQSPRYKVTKRGQDVALRCDPISGHVSLYWYRQALGQGPEFLTYFNYEAQQDKSGLPNDRFSAERPEGSISTLTIQRTEQRDSAMYRCASSSHPRGRSTEAFFGQGTRLTVV.

The genes are TRBV6-5 and TRBJ2-1; D might be TRBD2 (6 bases). CDR1 is MNHEY, CDR2 SVGAGI, per germline. Trimming stripped 4 bases from V and 4 bases from J, with 14 bases between. This CDR3 contains 15 residues. CDR3: CASSFTSLTYNEQFF. In nucleotides, the CDR3 is TGTGCCAGCAGTTTCACTAGCTTAACTTACAATGAGCAGTTCTTC.

This rearrangement joins TRBV4-1 to TRBJ1-4; TRBD1 aligns across 9 bases. The V and J ends lost 0 bases and 2 bases, in that order; junction bases with no gene match: 4. There are 17 residues in the CDR3. Germline loops: CDR1 MGHRA, CDR2 YSYEKL. CDR3 amino acids: CASSQEGQGATNEKLFF. The CDR3 coding sequence is TGCGCCAGCAGCCAAGAGGGACAGGGAGCGACTAATGAAAAACTGTTTTTT.